The 31 T cell receptor beta chains in this list originate from one sample, sequenced in a study of T cell changes during pregnancy in multiple sclerosis. This table comes from immunoSEQ multiplex PCR, and its TCRdb copy is limited to in-frame clones, with some not included. The sample includes tens of thousands of clones, 80% to 95% of them seen just once. Sequencing was carried out using peripheral blood. The receptors originated from a female donor with multiple sclerosis, enrolled in a pregnancy study.

The gene calls are TRBV18 and TRBJ1-2; perhaps TRBD1 as D (6 bases). V lost 2 bases and J lost 0, with 10 bases in between. The CDR3 extends over 15 amino acids. The germline gives CDR1 KGHSH, CDR2 LQKENI. The CDR3 DNA sequence: TGTGCCAGCTCACCAACGGACAGTCCTAACTATGGCTACACCTTC. Translating it yields CASSPTDSPNYGYTF.

This chain uses TRBV7-9 with TRBJ1-2, with a possible D match to TRBD1 (5 bases). V was trimmed by 7 bases and J by 3 bases, leaving 15 bases between them. The germline CDR1 and CDR2 sequences are SEHNR and FQNEAQ (reference sequence). This CDR3 is built from 14 residues. The CDR3 region has the DNA TGTGCCAGCACCACTCAGGGTGACTACTATGGCTACACCTTC. Translation: CASTTQGDYYGYTF.

V is TRBV5-4 and J is TRBJ2-3; 11 bases fit TRBD1. Looked up from germline, CDR1 is SGHNT and CDR2 is YYREEE (reference sequence). The trim removed 6 bases at V and 1 base at J, leaving 13 bases unmatched. The CDR3 is made up of 18 amino acids. The CDR3, as DNA: TGTGCCAGCACCGCGGGACAGGGGGAGCGGGAGGGCACAGATACGCAGTATTTT. This sequence encodes CASTAGQGEREGTDTQYF.

This chain connects TRBV6-5 to TRBJ1-4, with unresolved D. V lost 6 bases and J lost 5, with 16 bases in between. The CDR3 extends over 15 amino acids. Germline lookup yields CDR1 MNHEY and CDR2 SVGAGI. CDR3 nucleotides: TGTGCCAGCAGACGCCGCCGGGCTTCGAATGAAAAACTGTTTTTT. This gives the protein CASRRRRASNEKLFF.

Note on this clone: Other DNA sequences within the sample encode an identical CDR3. The chain links TRBV5-4 to TRBJ2-5; D remains unclear. The CDR3 totals 11 residues. Looked up from germline, CDR1 is SGHNT and CDR2 is YYREEE (reference sequence). V was trimmed by 1 base and J by 2 bases, leaving 0 bases between them. CDR3 in DNA: TGTGCCAGCAGCTTGCAAGAGACCCAGTACTTC. Translation: CASSLQETQYF.

This chain connects TRBV30 to TRBJ2-1; TRBD1 is a possible D gene (6 bases). Trimming took 0 bases from V and 5 from J, leaving 14 bases between them. The CDR3 is 15 residues long. Germline loops: CDR1 GTSNPN, CDR2 SVGIG (reference sequence). The CDR3 sequence: CAWSVWGRGDNEQFF. The CDR3 coding sequence is TGTGCCTGGAGTGTATGGGGCAGGGGTGACAATGAGCAGTTCTTC.

The chain has TRBV2 and TRBJ2-7; TRBD1 aligns across 7 bases. Germline V lookup: CDR1 SNHLY, CDR2 FYNNEI. The CDR3 sequence is 12 residues long. V shed 5 bases, J shed 5 bases, and the junction held 3 bases outside the gene matches. The chain's CDR3 is CASSSTGHEQYF. Written as DNA, the CDR3 is TGTGCCAGCAGTTCGACAGGGCACGAGCAGTACTTC.

V usage is TRBV5-1 and J usage is TRBJ2-2, with D tentatively TRBD1 (5 bases). Trimming took off 2 bases at V and 0 bases at J, with 8 bases between the two ends. Germline CDR1 and CDR2: SGHRS and YFSETQ. The CDR3 sequence is 15 residues long. The CDR3 sequence is CASSLQAANTGELFF. DNA for the CDR3: TGCGCCAGCAGCTTACAGGCCGCGAACACCGGGGAGCTGTTTTTT.

V usage is TRBV7-9 and J usage is TRBJ2-2; D is unclear. Trimming cost V 4 bases and J 4 bases, with 19 bases left between them. The germline V gene encodes CDR1 SEHNR and CDR2 FQNEAQ (reference sequence). The CDR3 runs 17 residues. The CDR3 DNA sequence: TGTGCCAGCAGCTCAATGGGGTGGAAGGGCCCCACCGGGGAGCTGTTTTTT. Protein: CASSSMGWKGPTGELFF.

The J gene is TRBJ2-1, the V gene TRBV21-1; TRBD1 is taken as the D call from the table, unchecked against the DNA. TRBV21-1 is classified as a pseudogene. The CDR3 runs 20 residues. CDR3 DNA sequence: TGTGCCAGCAGCTCCAAGACAAACTTCGAGCAAATACTCTCCTACAATGAGCAGTTCTTC. It codes for CASSSKTNFEQILSYNEQFF.

This chain links TRBV2 with TRBJ1-1; TRBD1 might be the D (5 bases). V gave up 8 bases and J gave up 1 base, with 20 bases separating them. Germline V lookup: CDR1 SNHLY, CDR2 FYNNEI. This CDR3 spans 16 amino acids. The CDR3 DNA is TGTGCCAGCTTAAGTAACCCTGGGGCGCGGAACACTGAAGCTTTCTTT. It encodes CASLSNPGARNTEAFF.

The chain combines TRBV5-1 with TRBJ1-1; TRBD1 matches at 8 bases. After removal of 4 bases from V and 2 bases from J, the junction contained 7 bases not matched to a gene. The germline V gene has CDR1 SGHRS and CDR2 YFSETQ. CDR3 length equals 15 residues. CDR3 in amino acids: CASSPLTGVNTEAFF. The CDR3 region has the DNA TGCGCCAGCAGCCCCTTGACAGGGGTTAACACTGAAGCTTTCTTT.

The chain has TRBV19 and TRBJ2-2; D is unclear. V shed 6 bases and J shed 6 bases, with 17 bases lying between them. Germline V gene sequence: CDR1 LNHDA, CDR2 SQIVND (reference sequence). The CDR3 runs to 15 residues. The DNA for the CDR3 is TGTGCCAGTAGAAACAAGATACTCCGACCCGGGGAGCTGTTTTTT. Its translation: CASRNKILRPGELFF.

V gene TRBV27 combines with J gene TRBJ2-5, with TRBD1 as a possible D gene (5 bases). CDR3 length: 15 amino acids. The V end was cut by 0 bases, the J end by 2 bases, with 10 bases between. CDR1 is MNHEY, CDR2 SMNVEV, per germline (reference sequence). The CDR3 DNA reads as TGTGCCAGCAGTTTATCGAGACAGCTTCAAGAGACCCAGTACTTC. Encoded protein: CASSLSRQLQETQYF.

The gene calls are TRBV28 and TRBJ2-7; no clear D. Germline CDR1 MDHEN, CDR2 SYDVKM. The CDR3 covers 14 residues. Trimming left V 6 bases short and J 3 bases short, with 15 bases between. The CDR3 DNA sequence: TGTGCCAGCAGCCCTGCTGACCCCTTCTACGAGCAGTACTTC. This codes for CASSPADPFYEQYF. The whole variable domain, filled in from reference TRBV28 and TRBJ2-7, reads DVKVTQSSRYLVKRTGEKVFLECVQDMDHENMFWYRQDPGLGLRLIYFSYDVKMKEKGDIPEGYSVSREKKERFSLILESASTNQTSMYLCASSPADPFYEQYFGPGTRLTVT.

This clone was recorded once. This chain links TRBV12-5 with TRBJ2-3; D is possibly TRBD1 (5 bases). Trimming shortened V by 6 bases and J by 5 bases, and 9 bases separated the two germline ends. The CDR3 has 12 residues. The germline gives CDR1 LGHNT, CDR2 FRNRAP. The CDR3 region has the DNA TGTGCTAGTGGCCTCAGGGAAGATACGCAGTATTTT. Encoded protein: CASGLREDTQYF.

This clone was detected once. The rearrangement uses TRBV18 and TRBJ1-2; 7 bases agree with TRBD1. This CDR3 is 14 amino acids long. V lost 2 bases to trimming and J lost 2 bases; unmatched junction nucleotides: 2. Germline values: CDR1 KGHSH, CDR2 LQKENI. The CDR3 region is CASSPSRGNYGYTF. CDR3 sequence (DNA): TGTGCCAGCTCACCAAGCAGGGGGAACTATGGCTACACCTTC.

The rearrangement joins TRBV18 to TRBJ2-3; 10 bases are a match to TRBD2. From germline, CDR1 is KGHSH and CDR2 LQKENI. The V gene end was trimmed by 0 bases and the J gene end by 4 bases; junction bases not matched to a gene: 7. The CDR3 is 17 amino acids. The CDR3 DNA reads TGTGCCAGCTCACCACCGCGTAGCGGGAGGAATTCAGATACGCAGTATTTT. As protein: CASSPPRSGRNSDTQYF.

CDR3 in DNA: TGCGCCAGCAGCCGGGGACAGTTCTCCTACAATGAGCAGTTCTTC. This sequence encodes CASSRGQFSYNEQFF. The chain couples TRBV4-3 to TRBJ2-1, with TRBD1 matching 7 bases. The CDR3 length is 15 residues. Germline-derived CDR1 and CDR2 are LGHNA and YSLEER. V lost 4 bases to trimming and J lost 0 bases; unmatched junction nucleotides: 3.

CDR3 loop: CASSQDASGLSYEQYF. In DNA form, the CDR3 reads TGCGCCAGCAGCCAAGATGCTAGCGGGCTCTCCTACGAGCAGTACTTC. V and J are TRBV4-3 and TRBJ2-7, with 8 bases matching TRBD2. V dropped 0 bases and J dropped 0; count of bases not matched to a gene: 4. Germline V gives CDR1 LGHNA, CDR2 YSLEER. The CDR3 runs 16 residues.

This chain links TRBV10-1 with TRBJ2-7, with TRBD1 as a possible D gene (5 bases). From germline, CDR1 is WNHNN and CDR2 SYGVQD (reference sequence). Trimming pared 2 bases from V and 4 bases from J, leaving 9 bases between. The CDR3 extends over 13 amino acids. In DNA, the CDR3 is TGCGCCAGCAGTGAGGGACAAGAATACGAGCAGTACTTC. This gives the protein CASSEGQEYEQYF.

This sequence joins TRBV7-2 and TRBJ2-7, with a possible D match to TRBD1 (6 bases). In germline, CDR1 is SGHTA, CDR2 FQGNSA. CDR3 length equals 14 residues. V dropped 0 bases and J dropped 3 bases, with 9 bases sitting between them. The CDR3 coding sequence is TGTGCCAGCAGCTTAGCTTCAGGGGTCTACGAGCAGTACTTC. This gives the protein CASSLASGVYEQYF.

This chain connects TRBV18 to TRBJ2-7; the match to TRBD1 covers 7 bases. J was trimmed by 2 bases and V by 1 base; bases with no gene match: 5. This CDR3 spans 15 amino acids. CDR1 and CDR2 (germline): KGHSH, LQKENI. This chain's CDR3 is CASSPRDSEPYEQYF. The CDR3 nucleotides are TGTGCCAGCTCACCACGGGACAGCGAACCCTACGAGCAGTACTTC.

A single count supports this clone. This chain connects TRBV5-1 to TRBJ1-1; D unclear. Trimming removed 2 bases at V and 1 base at J, with 9 bases between. This CDR3 has 14 residues. Germline V gene sequence: CDR1 SGHRS, CDR2 YFSETQ. The CDR3 DNA follows: TGCGCCAGCAGCTTTGGCGCAGAGAACACTGAAGCTTTCTTT. Translated, it gives CASSFGAENTEAFF.

The V call is TRBV27, the J call TRBJ2-1; 16 bases fit TRBD2. Trimming at V came to 6 bases and at J to 9 bases, leaving 5 bases not matched to a gene. Germline-derived CDR1 and CDR2 are MNHEY and SMNVEV (reference sequence). This CDR3 comprises 15 residues. In DNA, the CDR3 is TGTGCCAGCAGCCACGGGACTAGCGGGAGGGCTGAGCAGTTCTTC. Protein product: CASSHGTSGRAEQFF.

The chain carries TRBV4-2 and TRBJ1-2; D gene unclear. Trimming removed 0 bases at V and 8 bases at J, with 16 bases between. Germline V CDR1 and CDR2: LGHNA, YNFKEQ. CDR3 length equals 15 residues. The CDR3 region is CASSQDLGSGKGYTF. For the CDR3, the DNA is TGTGCCAGCAGCCAAGATCTGGGGTCGGGGAAGGGCTACACCTTC.

The chain couples TRBV28 to TRBJ2-1; D call uncertain. CDR1 MDHEN and CDR2 SYDVKM come from the germline V gene. The CDR3 is made up of 16 amino acids. The germline V and J ends were trimmed by 6 bases and 2 bases, with 17 bases remaining between them. CDR3 coding DNA: TGTGCCAGCAGCCACTTCAGCGTCCTTACCTACAATGAGCAGTTCTTC. This sequence encodes CASSHFSVLTYNEQFF.

The rearrangement links TRBV2 to TRBJ1-5, with D unresolved. Trimming stripped 3 bases from V and 0 bases from J, with 9 bases between. The CDR3 loop spans 15 amino acids. Germline lookup yields CDR1 SNHLY and CDR2 FYNNEI. As DNA, the CDR3 is TGTGCCAGCAGTGACGGACGGAATAGCAATCAGCCCCAGCATTTT. As protein: CASSDGRNSNQPQHF.

The chain carries TRBV7-2 and TRBJ2-4; 7 nucleotides align to TRBD1. V gave up 3 bases and J gave up 3 bases; unmatched junction bases: 5. Germline values: CDR1 SGHTA, CDR2 FQGNSA. This CDR3 is 15 amino acids long. In DNA, the CDR3 is TGTGCCAGCAGCTTCGACGGGACAGTCAAAAACATTCAGTACTTC. This encodes CASSFDGTVKNIQYF.

This chain connects TRBV28 to TRBJ2-2; D is perhaps TRBD1 or TRBD2 (5 bases each). This CDR3 spans 13 amino acids. The germline CDR1 and CDR2 sequences are MDHEN and SYDVKM. V lost 2 bases, J lost 6 bases, and 7 bases lay in between. The CDR3, as DNA: TGTGCCAGCAGTTTACTGGGACCCGGGGAGCTGTTTTTT. It codes for CASSLLGPGELFF.

The rearrangement joins TRBV4-2 to TRBJ2-5; no reliable D call. V was trimmed by 4 bases and J by 1 base, leaving 10 bases between them. The CDR3 is 14 residues long. Per the germline V gene, CDR1 is LGHNA and CDR2 is YNFKEQ. This CDR3 reads CASSPTGFQETQYF. For the CDR3, the DNA is TGTGCCAGCAGCCCAACTGGTTTCCAAGAGACCCAGTACTTC.